The clone carrying this T cell receptor beta chain has just a few counts. The data were taken from a study of T cells after yellow fever vaccination. Template switching by 5'RACE produced TCR cDNA, adding a universal primer site and UMIs. TCRdb analysed the 5' RACE reads with MiXCR anew, one entry per CDR3 protein. Of fewer than 450,000 distinct CDR3 sequences in the sample, roughly 8.3% were seen once. CDR3 length equals 17 residues. Germline-derived CDR1 and CDR2 are PRHDT and FYEKMQ (reference sequence). Trimming at V came to 2 bases and at J to 4 bases, leaving 8 bases not matched to a gene. The chain employs TRBV13 and TRBJ2-2; 9 positions agree with TRBD1. The sequence was obtained from a man aged 18 to 29 who received the YFV17D yellow fever vaccine. This sample comprised PBMCs, obtained more than 35 days after the first yellow fever vaccination. CDR3 region: CASSLSITGGLTGELFF. CDR3 nucleotides: TGTGCCAGCAGCTTATCTATAACAGGGGGCCTCACCGGGGAGCTGTTTTTT.